This T cell receptor beta chain comes out of a study of T-cell memory formation after mild COVID-19. Each CDR3 protein gets one entry after TCRdb re-called the 5' RACE reads with MiXCR. The sample records about 450,000 distinct CDR3 sequences, around 22% being singletons. This clonotype was obtained from an adult woman who had mild COVID-19 (a few samples of this study predate the infection). Cell type and time point are not known. Sequencing was carried out using PBMCs or a T cell subset sorted from them (not recorded which).

CDR3 in amino acids: CSARDGTGETEAFF. The CDR3 coding sequence is TGCAGTGCTAGAGACGGGACAGGGGAAACTGAAGCTTTCTTT. The rearrangement links TRBV20-1 to TRBJ1-1; TRBD1 agrees at 10 bases. There are 14 residues in the CDR3. V was pared by 0 bases and J by 5 bases, with 3 bases of the junction left unmatched. Germline loops: CDR1 DFQATT, CDR2 SNEGSKA (reference sequence).